This T cell receptor beta chain is from a study of monozygotic twins with inflammatory bowel disease. The authors drew approximately 2.3 ml of blood from each donor. Regarding the study as a whole: Subtypes among T cells remained indistinguishable. Especially with disease activity, IBD patients had fewer clonotypes in common with others than healthy twins did. It was in IBD patients that TCRbeta diversity (inverse Simpson) was lower than in healthy co-twins.

TCRdb reanalyzed the 5' RACE reads and collapses them to one entry per CDR3 protein, without DNA. This repertoire includes 310,000 or so distinct CDR3 sequences. Looked up from germline, CDR1 is SGHRS and CDR2 is YFSETQ. The CDR3 length is 16 residues. Remarks on this clonotype: Its antigen is still unknown.

Source material: blood. The sequence was collected from a human donor with ulcerative colitis or Crohn's disease, or a healthy co-twin of an affected twin (not recorded which). The chain recombines TRBV5-1 with TRBJ2-6; TCRdb calls TRBD1, which cannot be checked without DNA. The CDR3 spells CASSLGDRAGANVLTF.